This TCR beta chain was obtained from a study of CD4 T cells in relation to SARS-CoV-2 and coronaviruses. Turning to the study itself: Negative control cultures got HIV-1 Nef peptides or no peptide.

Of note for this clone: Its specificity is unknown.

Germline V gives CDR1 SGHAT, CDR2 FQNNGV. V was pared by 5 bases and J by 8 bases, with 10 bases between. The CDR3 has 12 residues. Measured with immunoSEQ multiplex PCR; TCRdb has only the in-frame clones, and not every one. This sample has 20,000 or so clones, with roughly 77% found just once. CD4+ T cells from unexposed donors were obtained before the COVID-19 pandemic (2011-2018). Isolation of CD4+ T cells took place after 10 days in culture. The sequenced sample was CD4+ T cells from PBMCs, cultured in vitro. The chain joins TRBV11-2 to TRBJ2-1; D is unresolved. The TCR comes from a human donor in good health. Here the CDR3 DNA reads TGTGCCAGCAGCCCCCAGGAGTATGAGCAGTTCTTC. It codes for CASSPQEYEQFF.